Listed below are T cell receptor beta chains from one sample, sequenced in a study of beta chain features in type 1 diabetes. Method: immunoSEQ multiplex PCR; TCRdb's copy keeps in-frame clones and lacks some. The table shows 640,000 or so clones, with around 15% occurring only once. The specimen was naive CD4+ T cells from blood. The receptors here all came from a man younger than 35 with type 1 diabetes. Both conserved end residues are part of each CDR3. Each record gives: J gene, D gene, CDR3 length, V gene, clone size, CDR3 DNA, CDR3 protein. A D gene is named only where the DNA matches it firmly. Not every row has a clone size; where given, it reads once, few, many or a size class.

>TRBJ1-2|TRBD1|13|TRBV7-9|few
TGTGCCAGCAGCGCCACAGGGGCAGGTGGCTACACCTTC
CASSATGAGGYTF
>TRBJ2-5|TRBD1|16|TRBV5-4|few
TGTGCCAGCAGCTTGGGATTGGGACAGGGGCAAGAGACCCAGTACTTC
CASSLGLGQGQETQYF
>TRBJ2-1|.|13|TRBV7-9|few
TGTGCCAGCAGCTTACTCTGGAATCGGGAGCAGTTCTTC
CASSLLWNREQFF
>TRBJ1-2|.|15|TRBV13|.
TGTGCCAGCAGCCATACCTCTACTCAGCGCTATGGCTACACCTTC
CASSHTSTQRYGYTF
>TRBJ1-3|.|16|TRBV10-3|few
TGTGCCATCAGTGACCAATACAGGTCTAGTGGAAACACCATATATTTT
CAISDQYRSSGNTIYF
>TRBJ1-1|.|12|TRBV29-1|few
TGCAGCGCCGCCGACATGAACACTGAAGCTTTCTTT
CSAADMNTEAFF
>TRBJ1-4|.|15|TRBV5-1|few
TGCGCCAGCAGCTTGATTACCGGGACGCATGAAAAACTGTTTTTT
CASSLITGTHEKLFF
>TRBJ2-1|.|19|TRBV4-1|few
TGCGCCAGCAGCCAAGGGTGGGCAGGGGCTGGCATCGCCTACAATGAGCAGTTCTTC
CASSQGWAGAGIAYNEQFF
>TRBJ1-6|TRBD1|16|TRBV5-4|few
TGTGCCAGCAGCTGGGGACAGGGGGTGGGGAATTCACCCCTCCACTTT
CASSWGQGVGNSPLHF
>TRBJ1-4|.|15|TRBV14|few
TGTGCCAGCAGCCGGGAGATCGAACCGGGTGAAAAACTGTTTTTT
CASSREIEPGEKLFF
>TRBJ2-3|.|16|TRBV2|few
TGTGCCAGCAGTGAAGAGTACATAGCGAACACAGATACGCAGTATTTT
CASSEEYIANTDTQYF
>TRBJ1-2|.|11|TRBV28|.
TGTGCCAGCAGTTTTATTGATGGCTACACCTTC
CASSFIDGYTF
>TRBJ2-7|.|15|TRBV6-5|.
TGTGCCAGCAGTTACGGTGGCAGGGTGGACTTGGAGCAGTACTTC
CASSYGGRVDLEQYF
>TRBJ1-2|.|13|TRBV7-2|few
TGTGCCAGCAAATTGAGGGACGCCTATGGCTACACCTTC
CASKLRDAYGYTF
>TRBJ1-5|TRBD1|16|TRBV30|.
TGTGCCTGGAGTGAGGGACAGGGGAGTAGCAATCAGCCCCAGCATTTT
CAWSEGQGSSNQPQHF
>TRBJ1-6|.|15|TRBV4-1|few
TGCGCCAGCAGCCAAGAGGGACTCCGAGGGGCCCCCCTCCACTTT
CASSQEGLRGAPLHF
>TRBJ2-5|.|11|TRBV7-7|few
TGTGCCAGCGCCCGCCGAGAGACCCAGTACTTC
CASARRETQYF
>TRBJ1-4|.|17|TRBV5-1|few
TGCGCCAGCAGCCATCAAGTCCTTTCAGGGGCTAATGAAAAACTGTTTTTT
CASSHQVLSGANEKLFF
>TRBJ2-1|TRBD2|17|TRBV5-4|.
TGTGCCAGCAGCTTGCCTAGCGGGGGAATCTCCTACAATGAGCAGTTCTTC
CASSLPSGGISYNEQFF
>TRBJ1-1|.|14|TRBV6-5|few
TGTGCCAGCAGGTATCCGGGGCTCAAGACTGAAGCTTTCTTT
CASRYPGLKTEAFF
>TRBJ1-1|.|13|TRBV7-2|few
TGTGCCAGCAGCTGGGGGTGGCGGACTGAAGCTTTCTTT
CASSWGWRTEAFF
>TRBJ2-1|.|13|TRBV15|few
TGTGCCACCAGCACGGGACGGATGAATGAGCAGTTCTTC
CATSTGRMNEQFF
>TRBJ1-1|TRBD1|14|TRBV29-1|.
TGCAGCGTTGCCCCAGGGGGAGAGGGGACTGAAGCTTTCTTT
CSVAPGGEGTEAFF
>TRBJ2-1|.|12|TRBV6-1|few
TGTGCCAGCAGCTCGAGATACAATGAGCAGTTCTTC
CASSSRYNEQFF
>TRBJ2-5|TRBD1|17|TRBV25-1|.
TGTGCCAGCAGTACGCGACAGGGGGCGATAGTCCAAGAGACCCAGTACTTC
CASSTRQGAIVQETQYF
>TRBJ2-3|TRBD2|17|TRBV10-3|few
TGTGCCATCAGCCATGGGCTAGCGGGGGCCAACCGGGATACGCAGTATTTT
CAISHGLAGANRDTQYF
>TRBJ2-5|TRBD1|15|TRBV11-1|few
TGTGCCAGCAGCCAGGACGGACAGGGGCGAGAGACCCAGTACTTC
CASSQDGQGRETQYF
>TRBJ1-4|.|15|TRBV19|few
TGTGCCAGTAGTACACCGCGGGGAACTAATGAAAAACTGTTTTTT
CASSTPRGTNEKLFF
>TRBJ2-6|.|17|TRBV19|few
TGTGCCAGTAGTTCAGGACGGAAATTCTCTGGGGCCAACGTCCTGACTTTC
CASSSGRKFSGANVLTF
>TRBJ2-7|TRBD1|14|TRBV30|few
TGTGCCTGGAGCCCAGGGGGCGCCCCGGGCGAGCAGTACTTC
CAWSPGGAPGEQYF
>TRBJ2-7|.|13|TRBV6-5|.
TGTGCCACCACGGGGGACAACTCCTACGAGCAGTACTTC
CATTGDNSYEQYF
>TRBJ2-5|.|14|TRBV6-6|few
TGTGCCAGCAGTTCGCGACCGGATCGGGAGACCCAGTACTTC
CASSSRPDRETQYF
>TRBJ1-2|TRBD1|15|TRBV28|.
TGTGCCAGCAGTTTGGGTGGACAGGTTAACTATGGCTACACCTTC
CASSLGGQVNYGYTF
>TRBJ2-2|.|13|TRBV7-9|few
TGTGCCAGCAGCCCCCTAGCGTTCGGGGAGCTGTTTTTT
CASSPLAFGELFF
>TRBJ2-7|.|13|TRBV27|.
TGTGCCAGCAGTTCCCAGAGCTCCTACGAGCAGTACTTC
CASSSQSSYEQYF
>TRBJ2-2|.|16|TRBV6-5|few
TGTGCCAGCAGTTCTCTGCCAACCCTGAACACCGGGGAGCTGTTTTTT
CASSSLPTLNTGELFF
>TRBJ1-2|.|12|TRBV5-6|.
TGTGCCAGCAGCCCAGGGGCGCGGGGCTACACCTTC
CASSPGARGYTF